What follows are 31 T cell receptor beta chains derived from one specimen sequenced in a study of blood T cell repertoires in COVID-19. TCRdb keeps only in-frame clones here, not all; method: immunoSEQ multiplex PCR. The data show hundreds of thousands of clones, under 90% seen once. Specimen: PBMCs or T cells enriched from blood (not recorded which). The source of these receptors is a man aged 35-49 years who had recovered from COVID-19.

The genes are TRBV15 and TRBJ2-1; D is possibly TRBD1 (5 bases). The CDR3 runs to 15 residues. The V end was cut by 2 bases, the J end by 3 bases, with 11 bases between. Germline assignment: CDR1 LNHNV and CDR2 YYDKDF (reference sequence). In nucleotides, the CDR3 is TGTGCCACCAGCAGAAGGCAGGGCTACTACAATGAGCAGTTCTTC. Its translation: CATSRRQGYYNEQFF.

The chain joins TRBV5-4 to TRBJ2-2; TRBD2 is a possible D gene (6 bases). The V gene lost 3 bases and the J gene lost 7 bases, with 16 bases spanning the gap. This CDR3 is built from 15 residues. CDR1 SGHNT and CDR2 YYREEE come from the germline V gene (reference sequence). The DNA of the CDR3 is TGTGCCAGCAGCTCCAGGGCGGGAATTGACGGGGAGCTGTTTTTT. It encodes CASSSRAGIDGELFF.

This chain connects TRBV25-1 to TRBJ2-1; weak D call: TRBD2 (5 bases). V shed 6 bases and J shed 8 bases, with 11 bases lying between them. Germline lookup yields CDR1 MGHDK and CDR2 SYGVNS. The CDR3 covers 12 residues. This chain's CDR3 is CASRRIGDEQFF. The CDR3 bases are TGTGCCAGCAGAAGGATCGGGGATGAGCAGTTCTTC. Variable domain in full (rest from reference TRBV25-1 and TRBJ2-1): EADIYQTPRYLVIGTGKKITLECSQTMGHDKMYWYQQDPGMELHLIHYSYGVNSTEKGDLSSESTVSRIRTEHFPLTLESARPSHTSQYLCASRRIGDEQFFGPGTRLTVL.

The chain recombines TRBV7-2 with TRBJ1-4; TRBD1 matches 7 bases. The CDR3 covers 14 residues. CDR1 SGHTA and CDR2 FQGNSA come from the germline V gene. V lost 5 bases and J lost 3; bases outside the gene matches: 3. DNA for the CDR3: TGTGCCAGCAGCCCAGGACAGGCTAATGAAAAACTGTTTTTT. This gives the protein CASSPGQANEKLFF.

J is TRBJ2-1 and V is TRBV6-2 or TRBV6-3; TRBD1 is a possible D gene (6 bases). CDR3 length: 16 amino acids. Trimming left V 4 bases short and J 2 bases short, with 15 bases between. Germline V gene sequence: CDR1 MNHEY, CDR2 SVGEGT. The DNA for the CDR3 is TGTGCCAGCAGTTCCACCATACAGGGCGCCTACAATGAGCAGTTCTTC. This gives the protein CASSSTIQGAYNEQFF.

The chain joins TRBV2 to TRBJ2-7; 10 nucleotides line up with TRBD2. V dropped 0 bases and J dropped 1; count of bases not matched to a gene: 3. CDR3 length: 16 amino acids. Germline V gives CDR1 SNHLY, CDR2 FYNNEI. The CDR3 loop is CASSEAGLADSYEQYF. The CDR3 DNA follows: TGTGCCAGCAGTGAAGCCGGACTAGCGGATTCCTACGAGCAGTACTTC.

The rearrangement links TRBV30 to TRBJ1-3; D is perhaps TRBD1 (6 bases). This CDR3 comprises 11 residues. Trimming stripped 7 bases from V and 4 bases from J, with 8 bases between. Germline values: CDR1 GTSNPN, CDR2 SVGIG (reference sequence). DNA of the CDR3: TGTGCCTCAGGACAGGGAAACACCATATATTTT. Translation gives CASGQGNTIYF.

This clone has just one count. This sequence joins TRBV7-9 and TRBJ1-3; unclear D gene. This CDR3 spans 14 amino acids. The germline gives CDR1 SEHNR, CDR2 FQNEAQ (reference sequence). Trimming removed 1 base from V and 8 bases from J, with 12 bases in between. CDR3 nucleotides: TGTGCCAGCAGCTTAGGTTCGGGGTCGGACACCATATATTTT. It encodes CASSLGSGSDTIYF. The full variable domain, its missing parts supplied by reference TRBV7-9 and TRBJ1-3, is DTGVSQNPRHKITKRGQNVTFRCDPISEHNRLYWYRQTLGQGPEFLTYFQNEAQLEKSRLLSDRFSAERPKGSFSTLEIQRTEQGDSAMYLCASSLGSGSDTIYFGEGSWLTVV.

The rearrangement uses TRBV6-5 and TRBJ2-2; a weak D match, TRBD2 (6 bases). CDR1 is MNHEY, CDR2 SVGAGI, per germline. The V end lost 0 bases, the J end lost 5 bases, and 7 bases lay between the germline ends. This CDR3 has 14 amino acids. The chain's CDR3 is CASSYSGGTGELFF. CDR3 DNA: TGTGCCAGCAGTTACTCGGGGGGTACCGGGGAGCTGTTTTTT.

The V call is TRBV28, the J call TRBJ2-7; D is uncertain. V dropped 1 base and J dropped 6 bases, with 7 bases sitting between them. Germline V gene lookup returns CDR1 MDHEN and CDR2 SYDVKM. This CDR3 region has 12 residues. CDR3 coding DNA: TGTGCCAGCAGTTTATATCCCTCCGAGCAGTACTTC. Amino acid sequence: CASSLYPSEQYF.

The V call is TRBV3-1 (or the pseudogene TRBV3-2), the J call TRBJ2-7, with 7 bases that match TRBD1. This CDR3 has 13 residues. V lost 4 bases to trimming and J lost 6 bases; unmatched junction nucleotides: 6. The germline CDR1 and CDR2 sequences are LGHDT and YNNKEL (reference sequence). The CDR3 DNA is TGTGCCAGCAGCCCTACGACAGGGCTCGAGCAGTACTTC. This codes for CASSPTTGLEQYF.

This chain links TRBV18 with TRBJ2-1, with D tentatively TRBD2 (6 bases). The V end was cut by 2 bases, the J end by 5 bases, with 13 bases between. In germline, CDR1 is KGHSH, CDR2 LQKENI. The CDR3 spans 15 residues. The CDR3 bases are TGTGCCAGCTCACCATCTGGGACGGGGGACAATGAGCAGTTCTTC. Translation: CASSPSGTGDNEQFF.

This chain uses TRBV29-1 with TRBJ2-2; tentatively, D is TRBD1 (5 bases). The V gene's germline CDR1 is SQVTM and CDR2 ANQGSEA. Trimming removed 0 bases from V and 5 bases from J, with 7 bases in between. The CDR3 covers 13 residues. The DNA of the CDR3 is TGCAGCGTTGAAGAGCAGGGAACCGGGGAGCTGTTTTTT. The encoded protein is CSVEEQGTGELFF.

V gene TRBV27 combines with J gene TRBJ1-1; D remains ambiguous. The CDR3 runs to 14 residues. Germline V gene lookup returns CDR1 MNHEY and CDR2 SMNVEV (reference sequence). V was cut by 1 base and J by 3 bases, with 9 bases left in between. The CDR3 bases are TGTGCCAGCAGTTTATGGTTCGGGTACACTGAAGCTTTCTTT. Translated: CASSLWFGYTEAFF.

The rearrangement links TRBV18 to TRBJ2-3, with 7 bases fitting TRBD2. The CDR3 runs to 16 residues. The germline gives CDR1 KGHSH, CDR2 LQKENI. Trimming at V came to 1 base and at J to 0 bases, leaving 4 bases not matched to a gene. The chain's CDR3 is CASSPRREGSTDTQYF. The CDR3 region has the DNA TGTGCCAGCTCACCACGGAGGGAGGGCAGCACAGATACGCAGTATTTT.

This chain connects TRBV28 to TRBJ1-3; D perhaps matches TRBD1 (5 bases). V dropped 8 bases and J dropped 7 bases, with 12 bases sitting between them. Germline V gene lookup returns CDR1 MDHEN and CDR2 SYDVKM. CDR3 length: 12 residues. The CDR3 loop is CASGSGWNTIYF. The CDR3 region has the DNA TGTGCCAGCGGTTCAGGGTGGAACACCATATATTTT.

This chain links TRBV27 with TRBJ1-2, with D hard to call. Trimming pared 7 bases from V and 0 bases from J, leaving 6 bases between. From germline, CDR1 is MNHEY and CDR2 SMNVEV (reference sequence). The CDR3 is 12 residues long. CDR3 in DNA: TGTGCCAGCAAACAGTCTAACTATGGCTACACCTTC. Protein: CASKQSNYGYTF.

The chain links TRBV30 to TRBJ1-2; TRBD1 matches at 8 bases. The CDR3 covers 12 residues. Germline lookup yields CDR1 GTSNPN and CDR2 SVGIG (reference sequence). V lost 5 bases and J lost 7; bases outside the gene matches: 6. CDR3 nucleotides: TGTGCCTGGGGACAGGGTCGTGGTGGCTACACCTTC. Residues: CAWGQGRGGYTF.

The chain links TRBV28 to TRBJ1-1, with D possibly matching TRBD1 (6 bases). Trimming pared 6 bases from V and 6 bases from J, leaving 20 bases between. The germline gives CDR1 MDHEN, CDR2 SYDVKM. There are 15 residues in the CDR3. The CDR3 bases are TGTGCCAGCAGCCCGACCGGGACATCGGAATCTGAAGCTTTCTTT. This sequence encodes CASSPTGTSESEAFF.

The genes are TRBV5-5 and TRBJ2-1; 10 bases line up with TRBD2. V shed 0 bases, J shed 7 bases, and the junction held 4 bases outside the gene matches. CDR1 is SGHKS, CDR2 YYEKEE, per germline (reference sequence). The CDR3 runs to 15 residues. The CDR3 nucleotides read TGTGCCAGCAGCTTGGCTAGCGGGAGTCAAAATGAGCAGTTCTTC. Protein product: CASSLASGSQNEQFF.

V and J are TRBV7-9 and TRBJ1-1, with no clear D. The CDR3 is 13 amino acids. The V gene's germline CDR1 is SEHNR and CDR2 FQNEAQ (reference sequence). V lost 3 bases and J lost 5, with 10 bases in between. CDR3 in DNA: TGTGCCAGCAGCTTTGAGGGTGGGACTGAAGCTTTCTTT. Protein product: CASSFEGGTEAFF.

The J gene is TRBJ2-3, the V gene TRBV6-5; D gene uncertain. Germline CDR1 is MNHEY and CDR2 is SVGAGI. The CDR3 has 14 amino acids. Trimming removed 6 bases from V and 0 bases from J, with 10 bases in between. The CDR3 reads CASSRGPSTDTQYF. The CDR3 nucleotides are TGTGCCAGCAGCCGAGGTCCTAGCACAGATACGCAGTATTTT.

The V call is TRBV7-9, the J call TRBJ2-2; the match to TRBD1 covers 9 bases. J was trimmed by 7 bases and V by 5 bases; bases with no gene match: 8. The CDR3 has 15 amino acids. In germline, CDR1 is SEHNR, CDR2 FQNEAQ (reference sequence). The CDR3, as DNA: TGTGCCAGCAGCCTCCTCGGACAGGGGAACGGGGAGCTGTTTTTT. Amino acids: CASSLLGQGNGELFF.

This chain connects TRBV6-2 or TRBV6-3 to TRBJ2-7; possible D gene TRBD1, 5 bases. CDR3 length equals 15 residues. V shed 2 bases and J shed 3 bases, with 14 bases lying between them. Germline V CDR1 and CDR2: MNHEY, SVGEGT. The CDR3, as DNA: TGTGCCAGCAGTTACGTTCAGGGTCCCCACTACGAGCAGTACTTC. It specifies CASSYVQGPHYEQYF.

The rearrangement joins TRBV5-1 to TRBJ2-2; 11 bases are a match to TRBD2. The CDR3 covers 16 residues. Germline CDR1 SGHRS, CDR2 YFSETQ. V was pared by 4 bases and J by 4 bases, with 6 bases of the junction left unmatched. DNA for the CDR3: TGCGCCAGCAGCATACGACTAGCGGGGAGCACCGGGGAGCTGTTTTTT. Translating gives CASSIRLAGSTGELFF.

This clone is a singleton in its sample. The gene calls are TRBV28 and TRBJ1-2; 7 bases agree with TRBD1. CDR3 length: 13 residues. Germline values: CDR1 MDHEN, CDR2 SYDVKM. V shed 5 bases, J shed 6 bases, and the junction held 6 bases outside the gene matches. The CDR3 here is CASSLGTVNGYTF. The CDR3 DNA is TGTGCCAGCAGTCTGGGGACAGTTAATGGCTACACCTTC.

This chain's CDR3 is CASSDGQWEKLFF. CDR3 coding DNA: TGCGCCAGCAGCGATGGACAGTGGGAAAAACTGTTTTTT. The chain uses TRBV5-1 and TRBJ1-4, with D perhaps matching TRBD1 (6 bases). From germline, CDR1 is SGHRS and CDR2 YFSETQ. Trimming left V 4 bases short and J 8 bases short, with 12 bases between. There are 13 residues in the CDR3. Using reference TRBV5-1 and TRBJ1-4 for the parts outside the CDR3, the full variable domain is KAGVTQTPRYLIKTRGQQVTLSCSPISGHRSVSWYQQTPGQGLQFLFEYFSETQRNKGNFPGRFSGRQFSNSRSEMNVSTLELGDSALYLCASSDGQWEKLFFGSGTQLSVL.

V gene TRBV19 combines with J gene TRBJ2-7; 7 bases map to TRBD2. The CDR3 is made up of 16 amino acids. Unmatched junction bases numbered 13, after V lost 7 bases and J lost 1 base. Germline CDR1 is LNHDA and CDR2 is SQIVND (reference sequence). CDR3 sequence reads: CASTPGGVSRSYEQYF. The CDR3 bases are TGTGCCAGTACCCCTGGGGGGGTCAGTCGGTCCTACGAGCAGTACTTC.

The chain couples TRBV3-1 (or the pseudogene TRBV3-2) to TRBJ1-1, with unresolved D. The CDR3 has 12 residues. CDR1 LGHDT and CDR2 YNNKEL come from the germline V gene (reference sequence). V was trimmed by 2 bases and J by 11 bases, leaving 12 bases between them. The CDR3 here is CASSQLGERAFF. CDR3 nucleotides: TGTGCCAGCAGCCAACTTGGGGAGAGGGCTTTCTTT.

The genes are TRBV19 and TRBJ2-1, with unresolved D. Germline loops: CDR1 LNHDA, CDR2 SQIVND (reference sequence). V was trimmed by 10 bases and J by 12 bases, leaving 10 bases between them. The CDR3 is 9 amino acids. As DNA, the CDR3 is TGTGCCACCGACCCGGGGCAGTTCTTC. This encodes CATDPGQFF.

This clone was seen a handful of times. The V and J genes are TRBV19 and TRBJ1-1; 8 nucleotides line up with TRBD1. In germline, CDR1 is LNHDA, CDR2 SQIVND (reference sequence). Trimming cost V 6 bases and J 5 bases; bases outside gene matches: 5. CDR3 length: 13 amino acids. CDR3 loop: CASSRTGRTEAFF. The CDR3 bases are TGTGCCAGTAGCCGGACAGGGAGGACTGAAGCTTTCTTT.